The 27 T cell receptor beta chains below come from one sample, sequenced in a study of CD8 T cells in Susac syndrome. An input of 0.5 to 1 ug of RNA was subjected to reverse transcription using random hexamers. TCRdb fed the immunoSEQ multiplex PCR reads into MiXCR, producing one record per CDR3 protein. Of some 180,000 distinct CDR3 sequences listed, roughly nine tenths were seen once; the top ten hold over 0.075%. The sample comprised CD4+ T cells from PBMCs. These receptors came from a human donor with Susac syndrome.

CDR3: CASSTESGQAENTIYF. CDR3 coding DNA: TGTGCCAGCAGTACTGAATCCGGACAGGCTGAAAACACCATATATTTT. The V call is TRBV12-3 or TRBV12-4, the J call TRBJ1-3; 7 bases map to TRBD1. The CDR3 totals 16 residues. Trimming removed 5 bases from V and 6 bases from J; junction bases left unmatched: 13.

The chain links TRBV25-1 to TRBJ2-5; D is ambiguous. The CDR3 extends over 15 amino acids. Trimming pared 2 bases from V and 2 bases from J, leaving 12 bases between. Germline assignment: CDR1 MGHDK and CDR2 SYGVNS. The CDR3 loop reads CASSELGSKQETQYF. The DNA of the CDR3 is TGTGCCAGCAGTGAACTAGGCAGCAAACAAGAGACCCAGTACTTC.

The chain combines TRBV5-8 with TRBJ2-7; D might be TRBD2 (5 bases). V lost 2 bases and J 3 bases, leaving 12 bases between the germline ends. Germline V CDR1 and CDR2: SGHTS, YDEGEE. The CDR3 contains 14 residues. The CDR3 sequence is CASSFWEPDYEQYF. The CDR3 DNA follows: TGTGCCAGCAGCTTCTGGGAGCCTGACTACGAGCAGTACTTC.

This chain links TRBV7-9 with TRBJ1-1, with 7 bases matching TRBD1. The J segment lost 3 bases and the V segment lost 6 bases, leaving 10 bases of the junction unmatched. Germline-derived CDR1 and CDR2 are SEHNR and FQNEAQ (reference sequence). The CDR3 extends over 15 amino acids. For the CDR3, the DNA is TGTGCCAGCAGGAAACAAGGGGGCGCCGACACTGAAGCTTTCTTT. Residues: CASRKQGGADTEAFF.

The rearrangement uses TRBV19 and TRBJ1-2; 8 nucleotides line up with TRBD1. The CDR3 spans 14 residues. V shed 3 bases and J 5 bases; nucleotides not matched to a gene: 5. Germline V gene data show CDR1 as LNHDA and CDR2 as SQIVND (reference sequence). The chain's CDR3 is CASSIADRDYGYTF. CDR3 nucleotide sequence: TGTGCCAGTAGTATCGCGGACAGGGATTATGGCTACACCTTC.

The chain joins TRBV19 to TRBJ2-5; 10 bases line up with TRBD2. Trimming cost V 5 bases and J 4 bases; bases outside gene matches: 10. CDR3 length: 16 residues. Germline V gene data show CDR1 as LNHDA and CDR2 as SQIVND (reference sequence). CDR3: CASSLGLLAGAETQYF. The CDR3 DNA follows: TGTGCCAGTAGTCTCGGGTTGCTAGCGGGAGCAGAGACCCAGTACTTC. The full variable domain, with the rest looked up from reference TRBV19 and TRBJ2-5, is DGGITQSPKYLFRKEGQNVTLSCEQNLNHDAMYWYRQDPGQGLRLIYYSQIVNDFQKGDIAEGYSVSREKKESFPLTVTSAQKNPTAFYLCASSLGLLAGAETQYFGPGTRLLVL.

This chain links TRBV28 with TRBJ1-2, with TRBD1 matching over 8 bases. The V gene's germline CDR1 is MDHEN and CDR2 SYDVKM. CDR3 length: 13 amino acids. V gave up 6 bases and J gave up 7 bases; unmatched junction bases: 7. The CDR3 region is CASRGGQVGGYTF. DNA of the CDR3: TGTGCCAGCAGGGGGGGACAGGTCGGTGGCTACACCTTC.

This rearrangement joins TRBV6-6 to TRBJ2-3; D is uncertain. Germline-derived CDR1 and CDR2 are MNHNY and SVGAGI (reference sequence). Deletions cut 2 bases from V and 6 bases from J, with 12 bases between. CDR3 length: 14 residues. As DNA, the CDR3 is TGTGCCAGCAGTTACGTAGTAGGGATGGATACGCAGTATTTT. Translated: CASSYVVGMDTQYF.

The rearrangement uses TRBV30 and TRBJ1-4, with no clear D. V was clipped by 2 bases and J by 4 bases, with 14 bases between them. The germline CDR1 and CDR2 sequences are GTSNPN and SVGIG (reference sequence). This CDR3 region has 15 residues. For the CDR3, the DNA is TGTGCCTGGAGTCATCCCGACCGGGATAATGAAAAACTGTTTTTT. Translating it yields CAWSHPDRDNEKLFF.

The chain uses TRBV5-1 and TRBJ2-7, with TRBD1 matching over 7 bases. This CDR3 contains 14 residues. J gave up 1 base and V 4 bases, and 5 bases lay outside the gene matches. Germline lookup yields CDR1 SGHRS and CDR2 YFSETQ. For the CDR3, the DNA is TGCGCCAGCAGCCTGGGACAGTTTTCCTACGAGCAGTACTTC. This codes for CASSLGQFSYEQYF.

The chain joins TRBV20-1 to TRBJ2-7, with TRBD2 as a possible D gene (6 bases). This CDR3 has 15 amino acids. Trimming shortened V by 4 bases and J by 0 bases, and 16 bases separated the two germline ends. CDR1 DFQATT and CDR2 SNEGSKA come from the germline V gene (reference sequence). CDR3 sequence (DNA): TGCAGTGCTATTAATGGCGGAGGGAGCTCCTACGAGCAGTACTTC. Its protein product is CSAINGGGSSYEQYF.

The V gene is TRBV10-2, the J gene TRBJ1-6; 7 bases are a match to TRBD1. J lost 7 bases, V lost 7 bases, and 7 bases had no gene match. CDR1 is WSHSY and CDR2 is SAAADI in the germline V gene. This CDR3 spans 14 amino acids. The CDR3 protein is CASTTGTENSPLHF. CDR3 coding DNA: TGCGCCAGCACTACTGGGACAGAAAATTCACCCCTCCACTTT.

The V call is TRBV7-2, the J call TRBJ2-1, with D possibly being TRBD2 (6 bases). The CDR3 length is 17 residues. Germline V gene lookup returns CDR1 SGHTA and CDR2 FQGNSA. The V end lost 1 base, the J end lost 0 bases, and 13 bases lay between the germline ends. The CDR3 sequence: CASSLEIAESSYNEQFF. The CDR3 DNA reads as TGTGCCAGCAGCTTAGAGATAGCGGAGAGCTCCTACAATGAGCAGTTCTTC.

The chain uses TRBV5-1 and TRBJ1-2, with unresolved D. The CDR3 consists of 12 residues. CDR1 and CDR2 (germline): SGHRS, YFSETQ. The ends were cut back, 4 bases at V and 2 bases at J, with 6 bases in the middle. CDR3 amino acids: CASSGGNYGYTF. The CDR3 nucleotides are TGCGCCAGCAGCGGCGGGAACTATGGCTACACCTTC.

This sequence joins TRBV12-3 or TRBV12-4 and TRBJ2-7, with unresolved D. Trimming shortened V by 4 bases and J by 3 bases, and 4 bases separated the two germline ends. The CDR3 consists of 11 residues. CDR3 sequence (DNA): TGTGCCAGCAGTTCCGTCTACGAGCAGTACTTC. It specifies CASSSVYEQYF.

The genes are TRBV19 and TRBJ2-1; possible D gene TRBD1, 5 bases. The CDR3 covers 15 residues. The V gene lost 6 bases and the J gene lost 1 base, with 13 bases spanning the gap. Per germline, CDR1 LNHDA and CDR2 SQIVND (reference sequence). CDR3 region: CASRTQGASYNEQFF. CDR3 in DNA: TGTGCCAGTAGGACCCAGGGTGCGTCCTACAATGAGCAGTTCTTC.

The DNA for the CDR3 is TGTGCCAGTAACCGGGGACAGTCCTCTGGGGCCAACGTCCTGACTTTC. Protein product: CASNRGQSSGANVLTF. The chain couples TRBV19 to TRBJ2-6, with 7 nucleotides matching TRBD1. V lost 7 bases to trimming and J lost 0 bases; unmatched junction nucleotides: 6. The germline gives CDR1 LNHDA, CDR2 SQIVND (reference sequence). This CDR3 spans 16 amino acids.

The gene calls are TRBV10-3 and TRBJ2-7; D perhaps matches TRBD2 (5 bases). V lost 9 bases, J lost 7 bases, and 13 bases lay in between. This CDR3 comprises 11 residues. Germline V gene lookup returns CDR1 ENHRY and CDR2 SYGVKD. CDR3 sequence reads: CAISRSGEQYF. The DNA for the CDR3 is TGTGCCATTAGCCGATCGGGGGAGCAGTACTTC.

The V call is TRBV9, the J call TRBJ2-1, with D perhaps assigned TRBD1 or TRBD2 (6 bases each). The CDR3 length is 16 residues. The V end lost 0 bases, the J end lost 7 bases, and 17 bases lay between the germline ends. The germline gives CDR1 SGDLS, CDR2 YYNGEE. The CDR3 coding sequence is TGTGCCAGCAGCGTAGGAGGAGGGCAGGGGCTAAATGAGCAGTTCTTC. Protein sequence: CASSVGGGQGLNEQFF.

This clonotype was counted once. The gene calls are TRBV25-1 and TRBJ2-1, with D unresolved. V was shortened by 11 bases and J by 7 bases, with 18 bases between the two germline ends. The CDR3 is made up of 13 amino acids. Germline values: CDR1 MGHDK, CDR2 SYGVNS. For the CDR3, the DNA is TGTGCCGCCTCCCGATACGGCATAAATGAGCAGTTCTTC. Its translation: CAASRYGINEQFF.

The gene calls are TRBV5-1 and TRBJ2-7; D is unclear. Deletions cut 0 bases from V and 0 bases from J, with 7 bases between. Germline CDR1 reads SGHRS; CDR2 reads YFSETQ. The length of the CDR3 is 14 residues. CDR3 nucleotide sequence: TGCGCCAGCAGCTTGGCTTCGACCTCCTACGAGCAGTACTTC. It codes for CASSLASTSYEQYF.

The V and J genes are TRBV5-1 and TRBJ2-2, with 10 nucleotides matching TRBD1. Germline values: CDR1 SGHRS, CDR2 YFSETQ. J gave up 0 bases and V 3 bases, and 2 bases lay outside the gene matches. This CDR3 is 16 amino acids long. CDR3 protein: CASSSGQGANTGELFF. In nucleotides, the CDR3 is TGCGCCAGCAGCTCAGGACAGGGGGCGAACACCGGGGAGCTGTTTTTT.

The chain combines TRBV18 with TRBJ1-2; D unresolved. Per germline, CDR1 KGHSH and CDR2 LQKENI. The CDR3 runs 14 residues. V was trimmed by 2 bases and J by 3 bases, leaving 10 bases between them. The CDR3 DNA sequence: TGTGCCAGCTCACCAGGGCAGAAGGACTATGGCTACACCTTC. Amino acids: CASSPGQKDYGYTF.

The chain uses TRBV6-5 and TRBJ2-5, with D possibly being TRBD1 (5 bases). The CDR3 spans 13 residues. The V gene lost 6 bases and the J gene lost 5 bases, with 13 bases spanning the gap. CDR1 MNHEY and CDR2 SVGAGI come from the germline V gene. CDR3 protein: CASSRVTAETQYF. The CDR3 DNA is TGTGCCAGCAGCAGGGTCACTGCGGAGACCCAGTACTTC.

This chain joins TRBV5-1 and TRBJ2-6, with D maybe TRBD1 (5 bases). This CDR3 region has 15 residues. Looked up from germline, CDR1 is SGHRS and CDR2 is YFSETQ. The V end was cut by 0 bases, the J end by 2 bases, with 6 bases between. CDR3 sequence reads: CASSLEGPGANVLTF. In DNA, the CDR3 is TGCGCCAGCAGCTTGGAGGGGCCTGGGGCCAACGTCCTGACTTTC.

The chain joins TRBV2 to TRBJ2-5; D assignment may be TRBD1 or TRBD2 (5 bases each). The CDR3 length is 15 residues. Germline values: CDR1 SNHLY, CDR2 FYNNEI. V was trimmed by 2 bases and J by 5 bases, leaving 15 bases between them. The CDR3 loop is CASSESHSGRETQYF. The CDR3 nucleotides are TGTGCCAGCAGTGAAAGTCACTCGGGACGGGAGACCCAGTACTTC.

The CDR3 DNA is TGTGCCAGCAGTGGGGGATTTTACTCTGAAGCTTTCTTT. Its translation is CASSGGFYSEAFF. V usage is TRBV12-3 or TRBV12-4 and J usage is TRBJ1-1; D is perhaps TRBD1 (5 bases). This CDR3 comprises 13 residues. Trimming took off 5 bases at V and 6 bases at J, with 13 bases between the two ends.